This is a list of T cell receptor beta chains from one sample in a study of blood T cell repertoires in COVID-19. Sequencing was performed with immunoSEQ multiplex PCR; in TCRdb, only in-frame clones are kept and a portion is missing. Of about 200,000 clones listed, around 79% are singletons. The specimen sequenced was peripheral blood. Receptors originate from a woman aged 40 to 50 with COVID-19, enrolled during active disease. Both conserved end residues are part of each CDR3. Each record gives: CDR3 length, J gene, D gene, V gene, clone size, CDR3 DNA, CDR3 protein. D genes are given only for firm matches. The size of a clone is reported for some rows only, either as once, few or many, or as a class for expanded clones.

cdr3_length: 13
j_call: TRBJ1-1
d_call: .
v_call: TRBV19
clone_size: .
cdr3_nt: TGTGCCAGTAACGCAGGGGTGATCACTGAAGCTTTCTTT
cdr3_aa: CASNAGVITEAFF

cdr3_length: 14
j_call: TRBJ1-5
d_call: .
v_call: TRBV5-1
clone_size: .
cdr3_nt: TGCGCCAGCAGCTTGGATGGCCCCGGGCAGCCCCAGCATTTT
cdr3_aa: CASSLDGPGQPQHF

cdr3_length: 13
j_call: TRBJ2-1
d_call: TRBD1
v_call: TRBV7-7
clone_size: .
cdr3_nt: TGTGCCAGCAGCCGGGACAGCTACAATGAGCAGTTCTTC
cdr3_aa: CASSRDSYNEQFF

cdr3_length: 15
j_call: TRBJ1-5
d_call: .
v_call: TRBV6-5
clone_size: few
cdr3_nt: TGTGCCAGCAGTTACTCGGGGACTGATAATCAGCCCCAGCATTTT
cdr3_aa: CASSYSGTDNQPQHF

cdr3_length: 12
j_call: TRBJ1-2
d_call: .
v_call: TRBV4-2
clone_size: .
cdr3_nt: TGTGCCAGCAGCCAAGATTTCAATGGCTACACCTTC
cdr3_aa: CASSQDFNGYTF

cdr3_length: 13
j_call: TRBJ2-1
d_call: .
v_call: TRBV7-5
clone_size: few
cdr3_nt: TGTGTCAGAAGCGTCGAGGGAAACAATGAGCAGTTCTTC
cdr3_aa: CVRSVEGNNEQFF

cdr3_length: 15
j_call: TRBJ2-7
d_call: TRBD2
v_call: TRBV30
clone_size: .
cdr3_nt: TGTGCCTGGGACAGCGGGAGGGCCGAGTTGGGGGAGCAGTACTTC
cdr3_aa: CAWDSGRAELGEQYF

cdr3_length: 17
j_call: TRBJ2-3
d_call: TRBD2
v_call: TRBV10-3
clone_size: .
cdr3_nt: TGTGCCATCAGTGAGTCGACTAGCGGGAGGGCCTTAGATACGCAGTATTTT
cdr3_aa: CAISESTSGRALDTQYF

cdr3_length: 14
j_call: TRBJ2-1
d_call: .
v_call: TRBV3-1/TRBV3-2
clone_size: .
cdr3_nt: TGTGCCAGCAGCCAAGCCCCAGGGCCATCAGAGCAGTTCTTC
cdr3_aa: CASSQAPGPSEQFF

cdr3_length: 15
j_call: TRBJ2-3
d_call: .
v_call: TRBV6-5
clone_size: .
cdr3_nt: TGTGCCAGCAGTTCGCGAGGACAGCCCACAGATACGCAGTATTTT
cdr3_aa: CASSSRGQPTDTQYF

cdr3_length: 15
j_call: TRBJ1-2
d_call: .
v_call: TRBV6-5
clone_size: .
cdr3_nt: TGTGCCAGCGGTAACAACGGGGTAGCTAACTATGGCTACACCTTC
cdr3_aa: CASGNNGVANYGYTF

cdr3_length: 14
j_call: TRBJ2-7
d_call: .
v_call: TRBV27
clone_size: .
cdr3_nt: TGTGCCAGCAGACCGTCGGGACTCTTTTACGAGCAGTACTTC
cdr3_aa: CASRPSGLFYEQYF

cdr3_length: 14
j_call: TRBJ2-1
d_call: TRBD1
v_call: TRBV10-3
clone_size: few
cdr3_nt: TGTGCCATCAGTGAGGGGACAGGCTCGAATGAGCAGTTCTTC
cdr3_aa: CAISEGTGSNEQFF

cdr3_length: 17
j_call: TRBJ2-3
d_call: TRBD1
v_call: TRBV5-1
clone_size: .
cdr3_nt: TGCGCCAGCAGCCTGGCCTTGACAGGGGCGGGTACAGATACGCAGTATTTT
cdr3_aa: CASSLALTGAGTDTQYF

cdr3_length: 15
j_call: TRBJ2-7
d_call: .
v_call: TRBV18
clone_size: .
cdr3_nt: TGTGCCAGCTCACCATTGGCAGAAAGCTCCTACGAGCAGTACTTC
cdr3_aa: CASSPLAESSYEQYF

cdr3_length: 14
j_call: TRBJ1-6
d_call: .
v_call: TRBV19
clone_size: .
cdr3_nt: TGTGCCAGTAGTATCAGCTCCTATAATTCACCCCTCCACTTT
cdr3_aa: CASSISSYNSPLHF

cdr3_length: 13
j_call: TRBJ2-7
d_call: .
v_call: TRBV5-4
clone_size: .
cdr3_nt: TGTGCCAGCACCATCCGACACGGCTACGAGCAGTACTTC
cdr3_aa: CASTIRHGYEQYF

cdr3_length: 14
j_call: TRBJ1-1
d_call: .
v_call: TRBV13
clone_size: once
cdr3_nt: TGTGCCAGCAGCTCCCAGGGCCCGAACACTGAAGCTTTCTTT
cdr3_aa: CASSSQGPNTEAFF

cdr3_length: 14
j_call: TRBJ1-1
d_call: .
v_call: TRBV25-1
clone_size: few
cdr3_nt: TGTGCCAGCAGTGATGCAGGGAAGAACACTGAAGCTTTCTTT
cdr3_aa: CASSDAGKNTEAFF

cdr3_length: 15
j_call: TRBJ1-5
d_call: .
v_call: TRBV19
clone_size: .
cdr3_nt: TGTGCCAGTAGTACCCAAGACAGCTTCAATCAGCCCCAGCATTTT
cdr3_aa: CASSTQDSFNQPQHF

cdr3_length: 14
j_call: TRBJ2-2
d_call: .
v_call: TRBV2
clone_size: .
cdr3_nt: TGTGCCAGCCGCTCGGGACTGAGGACCGGGGAGCTGTTTTTT
cdr3_aa: CASRSGLRTGELFF

cdr3_length: 15
j_call: TRBJ1-1
d_call: .
v_call: TRBV6-2/TRBV6-3
clone_size: few
cdr3_nt: TGTGCCAGCAGCCCAAGAAAGGGAGCTGGGCCTGAAGCTTTCTTT
cdr3_aa: CASSPRKGAGPEAFF